What follows describes a single T cell receptor beta chain. Its antigen is as yet unknown. The CDR3 runs 13 residues. V lost 7 bases to trimming and J lost 7 bases; unmatched junction nucleotides: 10. Germline V CDR1 and CDR2: SQVTM, ANQGSEA. This table comes from immunoSEQ multiplex PCR, and its TCRdb copy is limited to in-frame clones, with some not included. The table has around 69,000 clones, 75% to 90% seen once. The data are from a study of T cells in localized non-small cell lung cancer. Study conclusions and caveats: Sequencing was restricted to one tumor region; therefore, heterogeneity remains possible. Clonality of T cells reached its maximum in uninvolved adjacent lung, surpassing tumor. Adjacent lung tissue had a median about 52 of the top 100 clones found in the tumor. Blood T cell density predicted longer survival; adjacent-lung clonality, shorter.

The V and J genes are TRBV29-1 and TRBJ1-2; 9 bases align to TRBD1. Specimen: peripheral blood, collected before any cancer treatment. This TCR was recovered from a woman aged 35-75 years with stage I lung adenocarcinoma. CDR3 amino acids: CSAITGQGGGYTF. Written as DNA, the CDR3 is TGCAGCGCCATAACGGGACAGGGAGGTGGCTACACCTTC.